The T cell receptor (beta chain) under discussion was sequenced for a study of vaccination effects on CD4 cells after COVID-19. Study conclusions and caveats: The vaccine-induced clones of healthy vaccinees included only 1 of 255 that cross-reacted with common cold coronaviruses. Infection- and vaccine-induced clones contracted markedly late after vaccination.

TCRdb keeps only in-frame clones here, not all; method: immunoSEQ multiplex PCR. This table has 25,000 to 35,000 clones, 75% to 85% appearing once. The count of this clone is one. Its antigen is still unknown. Before sequencing took place, the ViraFEST assay used viral peptide pools to expand antigen-specific CD4+ T cells. Once cultured for approximately ten days, the cells underwent separation to obtain CD4+ T cells. Each vaccine recipient was nucleocapsid antibody negative and had no prior SARS-CoV-2 infection. They grew a few million PBMC in each well, adding 8.5 to 10 IU/ml IL-2 and 10 ug/ml peptides. Germline V CDR1 and CDR2: LNHDA, SQIVND (reference sequence). The V end was cut by 5 bases, the J end by 0 bases, with 17 bases between. This CDR3 is 17 amino acids long.

This receptor was obtained from a human donor who received a COVID-19 vaccine. The specimen comprised CD4+ T cells from PBMCs cultured with SARS-CoV-2 spike peptides, sampled before COVID-19 vaccination. The chain uses TRBV19 and TRBJ1-3, with a possible D match to TRBD1 (5 bases). CDR3 sequence (DNA): TGTGCCAGTAGTGAACAAGGGGTATACCTCTCTGGAAACACCATATATTTT. Protein sequence: CASSEQGVYLSGNTIYF.